One and the same sample provided the 4 T cell receptor beta chains below, sequenced in a study of identical twins. Via MiXCR, TCRdb re-called the 5' RACE reads, giving one row per CDR3 protein. Of more than 600,000 distinct CDR3 sequences detected, 15% to 20% appear once; the ten largest clones hold roughly 14%. A further study also used this sample, focusing on T cells expressing NK-cell markers.

What was sequenced was PBMCs. These receptors were obtained from a woman aged 18-29 years in good health.

The chain is built from TRBV9 and TRBJ2-2; D call uncertain. CDR1 and CDR2 (germline): SGDLS, YYNGEE. This CDR3 has 16 amino acids. Trimming left V 0 bases short and J 1 base short, with 10 bases between. The chain's CDR3 is CASSVGSLMNTGELFF. The CDR3 region has the DNA TGTGCCAGCAGCGTAGGATCGCTGATGAACACCGGGGAGCTGTTTTTT.

The table lists this clonotype with a few counts. The rearrangement links TRBV12-3 or TRBV12-4 to TRBJ1-2; weak D call: TRBD1 (6 bases). Trimming pared 8 bases from V and 4 bases from J, leaving 14 bases between. CDR3 length: 13 residues. CDR3 bases: TGTGCCAGCGGAAAAGGGGGAACCTATGGCTACACCTTC. This translates into CASGKGGTYGYTF.

The chain links TRBV19 to TRBJ2-7, with D unclear. The germline V gene encodes CDR1 LNHDA and CDR2 SQIVND (reference sequence). The CDR3 contains 14 residues. Trimming left V 3 bases short and J 2 bases short, with 11 bases between. CDR3 coding DNA: TGTGCCAGTAGTATCGGGCACGATACCTACGAGCAGTACTTC. It is translated as CASSIGHDTYEQYF.

This chain joins TRBV5-1 and TRBJ2-4; the D gene is possibly TRBD1 (5 bases). This CDR3 has 14 amino acids. Germline V gives CDR1 SGHRS, CDR2 YFSETQ. The V end lost 2 bases, the J end lost 9 bases, and 15 bases lay between the germline ends. CDR3 sequence (DNA): TGCGCCAGCAGCTTTATTCAGGGCGAAGGCATTCAGTACTTC. This encodes CASSFIQGEGIQYF.